This TCR beta chain is drawn from a study of blood T cell repertoires in COVID-19. Source study methods: Counts of nucleated cells, estimated from reference gene primer amplification, were obtained. Profiling relied on immunoSEQ multiplex PCR, and the TCRdb table lists in-frame clones only, not all of them. Clone size and the V and J calls come from that table; the DNA yielded D and trimming. The sample contains around 390,000 clones, approximately 90% of which appear only once. CDR1 is GTSNPN and CDR2 is SVGIG in the germline V gene (reference sequence). This CDR3 spans 13 amino acids. V shed 2 bases, J shed 10 bases, and the junction held 9 bases outside the gene matches.

The chain combines TRBV30 with TRBJ1-2; TRBD1 aligns across 8 bases. The source material was PBMCs or T cells enriched from blood (not recorded which). This TCR came from a woman aged 45-65 years who had recovered from COVID-19. CDR3 sequence (DNA): TGTGCCTGGAGTAGAGACAGGGGAATATTCTACACCTTC. It is translated as CAWSRDRGIFYTF.